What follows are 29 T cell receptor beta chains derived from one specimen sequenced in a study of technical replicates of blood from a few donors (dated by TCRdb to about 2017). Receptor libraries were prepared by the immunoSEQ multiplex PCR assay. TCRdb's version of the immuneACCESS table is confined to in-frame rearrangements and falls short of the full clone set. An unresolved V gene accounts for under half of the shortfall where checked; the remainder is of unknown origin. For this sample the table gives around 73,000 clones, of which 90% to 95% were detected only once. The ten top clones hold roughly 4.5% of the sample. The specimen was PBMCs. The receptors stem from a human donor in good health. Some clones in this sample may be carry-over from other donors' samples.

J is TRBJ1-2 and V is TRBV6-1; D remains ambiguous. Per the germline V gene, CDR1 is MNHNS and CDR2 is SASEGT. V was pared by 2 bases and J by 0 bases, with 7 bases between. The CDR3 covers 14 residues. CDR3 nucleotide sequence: TGTGCCAGCAGTGAATCGTCTGCTAACTATGGCTACACCTTC. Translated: CASSESSANYGYTF.

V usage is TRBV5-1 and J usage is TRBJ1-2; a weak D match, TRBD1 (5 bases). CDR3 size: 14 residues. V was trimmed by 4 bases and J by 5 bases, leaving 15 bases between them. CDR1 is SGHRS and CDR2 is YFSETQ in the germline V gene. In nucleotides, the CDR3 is TGCGCCAGCAGCGGGGAGGGGCCGCGATATGGCTACACCTTC. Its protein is CASSGEGPRYGYTF.

In nucleotides, the CDR3 is TGTGCCATCAGTTCAGGGGGCTCTGGAAACACCATATATTTT. Its translation is CAISSGGSGNTIYF. This sequence joins TRBV10-3 and TRBJ1-3; TRBD1 matches at 7 bases. From germline, CDR1 is ENHRY and CDR2 SYGVKD. Germline trimming cut 5 bases from V and 0 bases from J; bases unmatched to any gene: 1. The CDR3 contains 14 residues.

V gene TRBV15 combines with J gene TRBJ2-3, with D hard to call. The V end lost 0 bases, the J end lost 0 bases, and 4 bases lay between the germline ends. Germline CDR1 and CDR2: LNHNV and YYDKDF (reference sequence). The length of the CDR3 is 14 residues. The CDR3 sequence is CATSRDVSTDTQYF. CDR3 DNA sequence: TGTGCCACCAGCAGAGACGTGAGCACAGATACGCAGTATTTT.

CDR3: CASSERGLTGELFF. The CDR3 nucleotides are TGTGCCAGCAGTGAGCGGGGTCTTACCGGGGAGCTGTTTTTT. J is TRBJ2-2 and V is TRBV6-1, with D possibly matching TRBD2 (6 bases). The CDR3 runs 14 residues. V gave up 3 bases and J gave up 5 bases, with 10 bases separating them. CDR1 MNHNS and CDR2 SASEGT come from the germline V gene.

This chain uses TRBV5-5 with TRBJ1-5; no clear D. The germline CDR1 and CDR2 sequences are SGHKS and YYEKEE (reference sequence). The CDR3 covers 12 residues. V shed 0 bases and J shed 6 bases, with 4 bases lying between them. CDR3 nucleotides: TGTGCCAGCAGCTTGGCGGGTCAGCCCCAGCATTTT. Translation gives CASSLAGQPQHF.

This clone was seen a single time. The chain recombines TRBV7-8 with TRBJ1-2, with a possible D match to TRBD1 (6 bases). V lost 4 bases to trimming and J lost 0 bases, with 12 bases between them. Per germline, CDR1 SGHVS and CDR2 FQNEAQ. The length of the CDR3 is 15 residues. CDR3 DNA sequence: TGTGCCAGCAGCTCGTCGGACAGAACTAACTATGGCTACACCTTC. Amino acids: CASSSSDRTNYGYTF.

In nucleotides, the CDR3 is TGTGCCAGCAGCCCACGGGACTTGACCTACGAGCAGTACTTC. This codes for CASSPRDLTYEQYF. The chain links TRBV7-9 to TRBJ2-7; D possibly corresponds to TRBD2 (6 bases). The CDR3 sequence is 14 residues long. Germline lookup yields CDR1 SEHNR and CDR2 FQNEAQ (reference sequence). V was trimmed by 5 bases and J by 2 bases, leaving 13 bases between them.

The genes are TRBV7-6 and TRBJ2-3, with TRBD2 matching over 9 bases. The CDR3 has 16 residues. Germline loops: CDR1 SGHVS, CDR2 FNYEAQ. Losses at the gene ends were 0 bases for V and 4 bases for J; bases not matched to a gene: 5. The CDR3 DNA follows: TGTGCCAGCAGCTTAGCCACGCGCGGGGGGGCAGATACGCAGTATTTT. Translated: CASSLATRGGADTQYF.

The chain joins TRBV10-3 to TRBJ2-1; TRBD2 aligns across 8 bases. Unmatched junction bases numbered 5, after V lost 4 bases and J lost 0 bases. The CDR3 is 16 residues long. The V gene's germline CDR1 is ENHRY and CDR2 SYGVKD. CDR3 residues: CAISGAGGFSYNEQFF. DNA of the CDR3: TGTGCCATCAGTGGTGCGGGAGGTTTCTCCTACAATGAGCAGTTCTTC.

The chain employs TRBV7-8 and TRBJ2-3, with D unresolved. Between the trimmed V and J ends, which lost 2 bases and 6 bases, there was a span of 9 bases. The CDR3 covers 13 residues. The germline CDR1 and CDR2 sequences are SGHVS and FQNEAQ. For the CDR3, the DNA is TGTGCCAGCAGCTTAATAAAGGAGGATACGCAGTATTTT. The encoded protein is CASSLIKEDTQYF. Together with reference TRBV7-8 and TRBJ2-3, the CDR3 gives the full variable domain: GAGVSQSPRYKVAKRGQDVALRCDPISGHVSLFWYQQALGQGPEFLTYFQNEAQLDKSGLPSDRFFAERPEGSVSTLKIQRTQQEDSAVYLCASSLIKEDTQYFGPGTRLTVL.

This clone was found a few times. In DNA form, the CDR3 reads TGTGCCAGCAGTCTGGGACAGGGGGCAGGGGGCTACACCTTC. Translated: CASSLGQGAGGYTF. V is TRBV6-5 and J is TRBJ1-2; TRBD1 agrees at 12 bases. The CDR3 contains 14 residues. CDR1 MNHEY and CDR2 SVGAGI come from the germline V gene. The V and J ends lost 5 bases and 8 bases, in that order; junction bases with no gene match: 6.

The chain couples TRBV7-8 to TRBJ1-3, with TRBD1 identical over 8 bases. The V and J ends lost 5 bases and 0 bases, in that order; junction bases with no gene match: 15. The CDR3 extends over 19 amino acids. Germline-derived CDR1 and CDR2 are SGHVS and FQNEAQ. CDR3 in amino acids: CASSAIIAGGRGSGNTIYF. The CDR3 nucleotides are TGTGCCAGCAGCGCCATTATTGCAGGGGGCCGGGGCTCTGGAAACACCATATATTTT.

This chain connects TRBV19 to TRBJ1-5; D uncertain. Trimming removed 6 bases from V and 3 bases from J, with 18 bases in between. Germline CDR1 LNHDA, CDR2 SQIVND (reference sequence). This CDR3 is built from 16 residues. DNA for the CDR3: TGTGCCAGTAGCTCCCGTAGGGAGAGCAACAATCAGCCCCAGCATTTT. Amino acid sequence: CASSSRRESNNQPQHF. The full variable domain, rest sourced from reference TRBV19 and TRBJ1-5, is DGGITQSPKYLFRKEGQNVTLSCEQNLNHDAMYWYRQDPGQGLRLIYYSQIVNDFQKGDIAEGYSVSREKKESFPLTVTSAQKNPTAFYLCASSSRRESNNQPQHFGDGTRLSIL.

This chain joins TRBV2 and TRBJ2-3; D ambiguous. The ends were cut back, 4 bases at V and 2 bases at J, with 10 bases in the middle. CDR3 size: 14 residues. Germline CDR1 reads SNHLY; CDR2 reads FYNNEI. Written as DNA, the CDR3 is TGTGCCAGCAGTGGTGGCGGTTACACAGATACGCAGTATTTT. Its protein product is CASSGGGYTDTQYF.

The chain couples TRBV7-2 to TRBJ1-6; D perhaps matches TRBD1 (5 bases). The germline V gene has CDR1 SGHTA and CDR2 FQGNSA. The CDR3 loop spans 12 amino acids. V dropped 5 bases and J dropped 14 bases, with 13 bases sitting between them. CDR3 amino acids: CASSPGRIALHF. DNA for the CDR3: TGTGCCAGCAGCCCAGGGAGGATAGCCCTCCACTTT.

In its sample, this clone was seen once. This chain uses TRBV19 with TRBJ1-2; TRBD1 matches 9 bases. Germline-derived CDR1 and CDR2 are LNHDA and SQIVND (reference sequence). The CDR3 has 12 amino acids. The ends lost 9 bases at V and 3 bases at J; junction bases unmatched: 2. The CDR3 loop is CARGTGHYGYTF. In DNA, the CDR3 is TGTGCCAGAGGGACAGGGCACTATGGCTACACCTTC. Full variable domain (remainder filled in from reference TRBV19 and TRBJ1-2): DGGITQSPKYLFRKEGQNVTLSCEQNLNHDAMYWYRQDPGQGLRLIYYSQIVNDFQKGDIAEGYSVSREKKESFPLTVTSAQKNPTAFYLCARGTGHYGYTFGSGTRLTVV.

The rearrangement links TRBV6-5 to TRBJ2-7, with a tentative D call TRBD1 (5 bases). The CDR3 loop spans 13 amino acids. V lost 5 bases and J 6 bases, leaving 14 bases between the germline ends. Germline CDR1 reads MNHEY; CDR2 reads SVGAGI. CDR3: CASSNTQGGEQYF. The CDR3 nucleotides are TGTGCCAGCAGTAATACCCAGGGCGGCGAGCAGTACTTC.

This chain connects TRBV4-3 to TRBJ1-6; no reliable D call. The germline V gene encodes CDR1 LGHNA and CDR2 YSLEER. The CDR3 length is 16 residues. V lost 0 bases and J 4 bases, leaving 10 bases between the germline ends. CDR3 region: CASSQDSSGYNSPLHF. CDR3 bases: TGCGCCAGCAGCCAAGACAGTAGCGGGTATAATTCACCCCTCCACTTT.

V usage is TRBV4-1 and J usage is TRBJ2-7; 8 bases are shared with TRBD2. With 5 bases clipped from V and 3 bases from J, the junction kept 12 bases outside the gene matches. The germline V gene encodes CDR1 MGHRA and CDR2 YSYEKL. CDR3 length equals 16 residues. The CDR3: CASSSSAGGRLYEQYF. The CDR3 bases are TGCGCCAGCAGCTCGTCGGCGGGGGGCCGTCTCTACGAGCAGTACTTC.

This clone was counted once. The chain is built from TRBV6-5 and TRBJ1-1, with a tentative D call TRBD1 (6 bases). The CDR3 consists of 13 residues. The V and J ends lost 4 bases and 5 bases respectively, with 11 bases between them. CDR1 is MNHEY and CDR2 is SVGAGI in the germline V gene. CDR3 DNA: TGTGCCAGCAGTTCAGGGGAAGTAACTGAAGCTTTCTTT. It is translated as CASSSGEVTEAFF.

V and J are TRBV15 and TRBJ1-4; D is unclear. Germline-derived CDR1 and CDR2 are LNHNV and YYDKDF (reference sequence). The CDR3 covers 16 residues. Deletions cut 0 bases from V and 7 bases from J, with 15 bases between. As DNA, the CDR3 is TGTGCCACCAGCAGAGACCACCCGAGGGATACTGAAAAACTGTTTTTT. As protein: CATSRDHPRDTEKLFF.

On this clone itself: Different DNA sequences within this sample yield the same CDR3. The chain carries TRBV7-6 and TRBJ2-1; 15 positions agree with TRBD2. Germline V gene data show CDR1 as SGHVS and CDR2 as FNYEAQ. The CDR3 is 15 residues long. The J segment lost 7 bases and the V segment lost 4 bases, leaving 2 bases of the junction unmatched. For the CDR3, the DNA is TGTGCCAGCAGCTCCGGGACTAGCGGGGGGAATGAGCAGTTCTTC. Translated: CASSSGTSGGNEQFF.

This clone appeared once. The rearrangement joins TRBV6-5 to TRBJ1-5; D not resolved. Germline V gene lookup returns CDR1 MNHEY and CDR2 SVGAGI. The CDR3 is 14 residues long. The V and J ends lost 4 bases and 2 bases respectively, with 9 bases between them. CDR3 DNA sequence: TGTGCCAGCAGTTCTGGTGGAGGCAATCAGCCCCAGCATTTT. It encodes CASSSGGGNQPQHF.

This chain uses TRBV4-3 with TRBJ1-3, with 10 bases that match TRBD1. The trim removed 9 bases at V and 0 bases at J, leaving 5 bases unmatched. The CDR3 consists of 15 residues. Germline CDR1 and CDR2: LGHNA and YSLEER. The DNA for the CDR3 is TGCGCCAGTAGACAGGGGGCAATCTCTGGAAACACCATATATTTT. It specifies CASRQGAISGNTIYF.

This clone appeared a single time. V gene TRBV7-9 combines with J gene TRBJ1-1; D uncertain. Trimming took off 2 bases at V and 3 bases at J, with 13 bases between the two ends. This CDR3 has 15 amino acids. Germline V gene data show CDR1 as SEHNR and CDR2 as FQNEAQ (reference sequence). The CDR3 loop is CASSLTWAGDTEAFF. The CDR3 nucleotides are TGTGCCAGCAGCTTAACGTGGGCCGGTGACACTGAAGCTTTCTTT. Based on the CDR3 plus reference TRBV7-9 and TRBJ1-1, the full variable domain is DTGVSQNPRHKITKRGQNVTFRCDPISEHNRLYWYRQTLGQGPEFLTYFQNEAQLEKSRLLSDRFSAERPKGSFSTLEIQRTEQGDSAMYLCASSLTWAGDTEAFFGQGTRLTVV.

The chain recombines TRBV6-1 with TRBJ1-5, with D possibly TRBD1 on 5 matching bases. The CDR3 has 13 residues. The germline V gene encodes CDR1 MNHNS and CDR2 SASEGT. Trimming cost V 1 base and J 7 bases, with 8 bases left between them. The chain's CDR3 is CASSEGGGQPQHF. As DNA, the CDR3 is TGTGCCAGCAGTGAAGGGGGCGGACAGCCCCAGCATTTT.

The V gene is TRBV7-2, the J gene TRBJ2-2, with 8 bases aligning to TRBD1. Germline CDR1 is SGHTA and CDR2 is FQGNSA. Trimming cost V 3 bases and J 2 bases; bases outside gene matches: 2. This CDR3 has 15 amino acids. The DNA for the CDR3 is TGTGCCAGCAGCTTCGACAGGGGCAACACCGGGGAGCTGTTTTTT. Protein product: CASSFDRGNTGELFF.

The CDR3 DNA reads as TGTGCCAGCAGCGTAGTGGAAGGGGGCTTCTTCGGAATCTGGGGAAATAGCTCCTACAATGAGCAGTTCTTC. Its translation is CASSVVEGGFFGIWGNSSYNEQFF. The chain recombines TRBV9 with TRBJ2-1; 7 nucleotides align to TRBD1. This CDR3 has 24 amino acids. V shed 0 bases and J 0 bases; nucleotides not matched to a gene: 27. Germline CDR1 reads SGDLS; CDR2 reads YYNGEE.